This T cell receptor (beta chain) was obtained from a study of shared clonotypes between healthy human individuals. Germline assignment: CDR1 MNHNS and CDR2 SASEGT. Trimming stripped 4 bases from V and 0 bases from J, with 16 bases between. This CDR3 spans 17 amino acids. Overall study findings and caveats: The small donor group covered limited genetic and exposure diversity. The study generally estimated greater richness for naive than memory subsets.

Sequencing used immunoSEQ multiplex PCR; TCRdb keeps in-frame clones, though not all of them. Here the sample spans approximately 2.5 million clones, 93% being singletons. A word on this clone: The target antigen is unknown.

Sequences were obtained from naive CD4+ T cells from PBMCs. Indicated subset: CD45RA+ positively selected. The clonotype originates from a man between 18 and 35 years old in good health. Some clones in this sample may be carry-over from other donors' samples. The chain uses TRBV6-1 and TRBJ1-3; D gene uncertain. As DNA, the CDR3 is TGTGCCAGCAGTGTGCCCTCGGGCGCCAGCTCTGGAAACACCATATATTTT. Its translation: CASSVPSGASSGNTIYF.